The 23 T cell receptor beta chains below all came from one sample that was sequenced in a study of T-cell reconstitution after alpha-beta-depleted transplantation in children. Unique molecular identifiers were used in preparing the TCRbeta library. TCRdb called the PCR reads again in MiXCR, with one record for every CDR3 protein. The repertoire holds some 600,000 distinct CDR3 sequences, with approximately 15% as singletons. Sequencing was performed on PBMCs from the stem cell graft donor, taken from the stem cell graft. These TCRs come from a human donor who donated a stem cell graft to a child with acute myeloid leukemia.

In its sample, this clonotype was seen a few times. This rearrangement joins TRBV28 to TRBJ1-5; D uncertain. Germline CDR1 is MDHEN and CDR2 is SYDVKM. With 4 bases removed from V and 7 bases from J, the gap between germline ends came to 17 bases. This CDR3 is 15 amino acids long. The CDR3 reads CASSYLGGQVQPQHF. The CDR3 nucleotides are TGTGCCAGCAGTTACCTTGGAGGTCAGGTCCAGCCCCAGCATTTT.

In its sample, this clonotype was seen many times. The chain couples TRBV6-2 or TRBV6-3 to TRBJ2-5; D uncertain. The V end was cut by 5 bases, the J end by 5 bases, with 18 bases between. Germline V gene sequence: CDR1 MNHEY, CDR2 SVGEGT. The CDR3 is 15 amino acids. CDR3: CASSPTNMNRETQYF. CDR3 nucleotides: TGTGCCAGCAGTCCTACTAACATGAACCGGGAGACCCAGTACTTC.

This clonotype was detected only a few times. V gene TRBV7-2 combines with J gene TRBJ1-2, with no clear D. Looked up from germline, CDR1 is SGHTA and CDR2 is FQGNSA. This CDR3 spans 14 amino acids. V lost 1 base, J lost 7 bases, and 13 bases lay in between. CDR3 residues: CASSLEVIPLGYTF. The CDR3 DNA follows: TGTGCCAGCAGCTTAGAGGTGATCCCACTTGGCTACACCTTC.

A few counts support this clonotype. This chain connects TRBV4-1 to TRBJ2-2, with D unresolved. The CDR3 has 16 residues. Germline CDR1 and CDR2: MGHRA and YSYEKL. Trimming left V 0 bases short and J 2 bases short, with 10 bases between. CDR3 loop: CASSQDPGSNTGELFF. As DNA, the CDR3 is TGCGCCAGCAGCCAAGATCCGGGCAGCAACACCGGGGAGCTGTTTTTT.

This clonotype was recorded at least ten times. This chain links TRBV6-5 with TRBJ2-1; D is possibly TRBD2 (5 bases). The V gene's germline CDR1 is MNHEY and CDR2 SVGAGI. This CDR3 has 15 residues. The V and J ends lost 4 bases and 4 bases respectively, with 14 bases between them. CDR3 protein: CASSFGGPIYNEQFF. The DNA of the CDR3 is TGTGCCAGCAGTTTCGGAGGCCCAATATACAATGAGCAGTTCTTC.

This clonotype was observed at least ten times. The chain recombines TRBV20-1 with TRBJ2-3; 11 nucleotides line up with TRBD1. In germline, CDR1 is DFQATT, CDR2 SNEGSKA (reference sequence). The CDR3 spans 17 residues. J lost 2 bases, V lost 6 bases, and 13 bases had no gene match. This CDR3 is CSARDRGRSGATDTQYF. For the CDR3, the DNA is TGCAGTGCACGGGACAGGGGGAGGAGTGGGGCCACAGATACGCAGTATTTT.

The chain recombines TRBV4-1 with TRBJ1-1, with D possibly TRBD1 on 6 matching bases. V shed 0 bases and J shed 4 bases, with 24 bases lying between them. The CDR3 is 19 residues long. CDR1 and CDR2 from the germline V gene are MGHRA and YSYEKL. DNA for the CDR3: TGCGCCAGCAGCCAAGATCGTCTTTGGAGGGACATCCGAGGCACTGAAGCTTTCTTT. Encoded protein: CASSQDRLWRDIRGTEAFF.

This clonotype has at least ten counts. As DNA, the CDR3 is TGCAGTGCTATAAGACAGTTATACAATGAGCAGTTCTTC. Translation: CSAIRQLYNEQFF. This rearrangement joins TRBV20-1 to TRBJ2-1; a possible D gene is TRBD1 (5 bases). Germline V CDR1 and CDR2: DFQATT, SNEGSKA (reference sequence). With 4 bases removed from V and 4 bases from J, the gap between germline ends came to 11 bases. This CDR3 is built from 13 residues.

In its sample, this clonotype was seen a few times. V and J are TRBV27 and TRBJ1-6, with a possible D match to TRBD1 (5 bases). The V end lost 0 bases, the J end lost 5 bases, and 5 bases lay between the germline ends. CDR1 and CDR2 (germline): MNHEY, SMNVEV (reference sequence). This CDR3 is built from 14 residues. The CDR3 sequence: CASSLSGDNSPLHF. Here the CDR3 DNA reads TGTGCCAGCAGTTTATCAGGGGATAATTCACCCCTCCACTTT.

This clonotype has only a few counts. The chain links TRBV4-2 to TRBJ2-5, with 7 nucleotides matching TRBD2. With V trimmed by 0 bases and J by 5 bases, 9 bases remained unmatched. The CDR3 contains 16 residues. Germline V CDR1 and CDR2: LGHNA, YNFKEQ. DNA for the CDR3: TGTGCCAGCAGCCAAGATCCCAGCGGGGTGCCCGAGACCCAGTACTTC. Amino acids: CASSQDPSGVPETQYF.

This clonotype was counted many times. The J gene is TRBJ2-1, the V gene TRBV5-1; TRBD2 aligns across 8 bases. J was trimmed by 7 bases and V by 0 bases; bases with no gene match: 12. The germline gives CDR1 SGHRS, CDR2 YFSETQ. This CDR3 is built from 17 residues. CDR3: CASSLGATSGSANEQFF. The CDR3 DNA is TGCGCCAGCAGCTTGGGCGCCACTAGCGGATCCGCTAATGAGCAGTTCTTC.

This clonotype was seen ten or more times. This sequence joins TRBV7-2 and TRBJ2-1; no reliable D call. Trimming removed 5 bases at V and 7 bases at J, with 12 bases between. The CDR3 length is 13 residues. Per germline, CDR1 SGHTA and CDR2 FQGNSA. The CDR3 nucleotides are TGTGCCAGCAGCCCTGACAACGATAATGAGCAGTTCTTC. As protein: CASSPDNDNEQFF. The full variable domain, rest sourced from reference TRBV7-2 and TRBJ2-1, is GAGVSQSPSNKVTEKGKDVELRCDPISGHTALYWYRQSLGQGLEFLIYFQGNSAPDKSGLPSDRFSAERTGGSVSTLTIQRTQQEDSAVYLCASSPDNDNEQFFGPGTRLTVL.

This clonotype was seen a handful of times. The chain is built from TRBV20-1 and TRBJ1-1, with 8 bases aligning to TRBD1. Losses at the gene ends were 5 bases for V and 2 bases for J; bases not matched to a gene: 4. The CDR3 consists of 13 residues. The V gene's germline CDR1 is DFQATT and CDR2 SNEGSKA (reference sequence). CDR3 residues: CSAPGTGNTEAFF. CDR3 DNA sequence: TGCAGTGCTCCAGGGACAGGAAACACTGAAGCTTTCTTT.

This sequence joins TRBV12-3 or TRBV12-4 and TRBJ2-4; tentatively, D is TRBD1 or TRBD2 (6 bases each). The CDR3 sequence is 14 residues long. Trimming cost V 2 bases and J 9 bases, with 14 bases left between them. This CDR3 reads CASSLKGGGSIQYF. The CDR3 DNA sequence: TGTGCCAGCAGTTTAAAGGGGGGCGGATCCATTCAGTACTTC.

This clonotype was seen more than once but under ten times. The chain links TRBV20-1 to TRBJ2-2; perhaps TRBD1 as D (6 bases). Germline V lookup: CDR1 DFQATT, CDR2 SNEGSKA (reference sequence). This CDR3 spans 14 amino acids. The V gene lost 0 bases and the J gene lost 7 bases, with 12 bases spanning the gap. The CDR3 region has the DNA TGCAGTGCTAGAGATAACAGGGCATACGGGGAGCTGTTTTTT. This codes for CSARDNRAYGELFF.

The rearrangement uses TRBV12-3 or TRBV12-4 and TRBJ1-5; D not resolved. There are 14 residues in the CDR3. V gave up 7 bases and J gave up 3 bases, with 13 bases separating them. CDR3 protein: CASTGGPDNQPQHF. CDR3 bases: TGTGCCAGCACCGGAGGGCCCGACAATCAGCCCCAGCATTTT.

At least ten counts were recorded for this clonotype. The CDR3, as DNA: TGTGCCAGCAGTTACGGGCTGGTGAACACTGAAGCTTTCTTT. Translated, it gives CASSYGLVNTEAFF. This rearrangement joins TRBV6-5 to TRBJ1-1; unclear D gene. Germline CDR1 is MNHEY and CDR2 is SVGAGI. The CDR3 extends over 14 amino acids. Trimming removed 2 bases from V and 0 bases from J, with 7 bases in between.

There are many counts of this clonotype. This chain links TRBV10-3 with TRBJ1-4, with no clear D. Trimming removed 0 bases at V and 0 bases at J, with 11 bases between. CDR1 is ENHRY, CDR2 SYGVKD, per germline. The CDR3 spans 17 residues. In nucleotides, the CDR3 is TGTGCCATCAGTGAGTCGGAGGGAGCTGCAACTAATGAAAAACTGTTTTTT. Its protein product is CAISESEGAATNEKLFF.

This clonotype was seen many times. This rearrangement joins TRBV15 to TRBJ2-3; D is unresolved. From germline, CDR1 is LNHNV and CDR2 YYDKDF (reference sequence). Deletions cut 0 bases from V and 4 bases from J, with 8 bases between. The CDR3 extends over 14 amino acids. The CDR3 DNA follows: TGTGCCACCAGCAGAGATCGCGCGTCAGATACGCAGTATTTT. As protein: CATSRDRASDTQYF. The full variable domain, completed using reference TRBV15 and TRBJ2-3, is DAMVIQNPRYQVTQFGKPVTLSCSQTLNHNVMYWYQQKSSQAPKLLFHYYDKDFNNEADTPDNFQSRRPNTSFCFLDIRSPGLGDTAMYLCATSRDRASDTQYFGPGTRLTVL.

This clonotype was detected many times. V usage is TRBV20-1 and J usage is TRBJ1-2; 10 bases line up with TRBD1. Losses at the gene ends were 5 bases for V and 7 bases for J; bases not matched to a gene: 16. CDR3 size: 16 residues. CDR1 is DFQATT and CDR2 is SNEGSKA in the germline V gene (reference sequence). CDR3 amino acids: CSAFIYRDRGLSGYTF. Here the CDR3 DNA reads TGCAGTGCTTTTATCTACCGGGACAGGGGCTTGTCTGGCTACACCTTC.

Only a few counts were recorded for this clonotype. The chain is built from TRBV7-2 and TRBJ1-5, with no clear D. Per germline, CDR1 SGHTA and CDR2 FQGNSA. Trimming cost V 0 bases and J 4 bases, with 10 bases left between them. The CDR3 extends over 15 amino acids. DNA of the CDR3: TGTGCCAGCAGCTTAGCGTTGAGCCCGAATCAGCCCCAGCATTTT. Residues: CASSLALSPNQPQHF.

There are many counts of this clonotype. The rearrangement joins TRBV7-9 to TRBJ2-1, with D perhaps TRBD2 (6 bases). The CDR3 is 13 amino acids. CDR1 SEHNR and CDR2 FQNEAQ come from the germline V gene (reference sequence). V shed 3 bases and J shed 5 bases, with 8 bases lying between them. CDR3 loop: CASSFPGDNEQFF. In DNA form, the CDR3 reads TGTGCCAGCAGCTTTCCGGGGGACAATGAGCAGTTCTTC. Supplemented by reference TRBV7-9 and TRBJ2-1, the full variable domain reads DTGVSQNPRHKITKRGQNVTFRCDPISEHNRLYWYRQTLGQGPEFLTYFQNEAQLEKSRLLSDRFSAERPKGSFSTLEIQRTEQGDSAMYLCASSFPGDNEQFFGPGTRLTVL.

This clonotype was picked up a small number of times. The chain links TRBV12-3 or TRBV12-4 to TRBJ1-5; a weak D match, TRBD1 (5 bases). The CDR3 is made up of 15 amino acids. V lost 8 bases and J lost 3, with 17 bases in between. CDR3 sequence (DNA): TGTGCCAGCCAAGACGGGGGTCACCCCAATCAGCCCCAGCATTTT. Translating gives CASQDGGHPNQPQHF.